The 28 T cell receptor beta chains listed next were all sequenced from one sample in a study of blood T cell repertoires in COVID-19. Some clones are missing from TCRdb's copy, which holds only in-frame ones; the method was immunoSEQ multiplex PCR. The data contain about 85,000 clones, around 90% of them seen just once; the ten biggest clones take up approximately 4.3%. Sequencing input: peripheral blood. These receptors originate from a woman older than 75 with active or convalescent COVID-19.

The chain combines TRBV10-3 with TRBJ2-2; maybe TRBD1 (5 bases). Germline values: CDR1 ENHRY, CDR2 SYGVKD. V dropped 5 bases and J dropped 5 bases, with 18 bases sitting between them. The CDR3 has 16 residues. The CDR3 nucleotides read TGTGCCATCAGTCGTAGTGTCACGCAGGGTACCGGGGAGCTGTTTTTT. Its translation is CAISRSVTQGTGELFF.

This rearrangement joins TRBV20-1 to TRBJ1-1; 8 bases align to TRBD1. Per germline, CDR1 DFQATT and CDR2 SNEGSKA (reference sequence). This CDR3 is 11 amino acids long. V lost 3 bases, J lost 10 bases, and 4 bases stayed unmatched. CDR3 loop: CSASGQGAAFF. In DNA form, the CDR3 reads TGCAGTGCTAGTGGGCAGGGGGCAGCTTTCTTT.

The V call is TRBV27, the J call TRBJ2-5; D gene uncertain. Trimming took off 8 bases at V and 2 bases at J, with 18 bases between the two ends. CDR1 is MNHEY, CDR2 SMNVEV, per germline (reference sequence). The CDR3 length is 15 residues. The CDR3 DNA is TGTGCCAGCCGCAGTAACGTGGCGGTACAAGAGACCCAGTACTTC. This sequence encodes CASRSNVAVQETQYF.

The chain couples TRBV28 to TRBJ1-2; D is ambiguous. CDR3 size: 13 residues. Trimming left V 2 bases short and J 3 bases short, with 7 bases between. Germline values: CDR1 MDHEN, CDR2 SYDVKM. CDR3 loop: CASSLKSDYGYTF. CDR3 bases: TGTGCCAGCAGTTTAAAGTCGGACTATGGCTACACCTTC.

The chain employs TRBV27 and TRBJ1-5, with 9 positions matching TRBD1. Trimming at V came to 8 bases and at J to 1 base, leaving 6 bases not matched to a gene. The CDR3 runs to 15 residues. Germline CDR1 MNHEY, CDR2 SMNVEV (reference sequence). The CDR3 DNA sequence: TGTGCCAGCGCCATGGGACAGGGAAGCAATCAGCCCCAGCATTTT. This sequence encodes CASAMGQGSNQPQHF.

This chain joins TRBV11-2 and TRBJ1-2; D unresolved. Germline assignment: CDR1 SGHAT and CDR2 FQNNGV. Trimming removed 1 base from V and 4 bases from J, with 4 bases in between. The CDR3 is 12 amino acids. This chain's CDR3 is CASSLVSYGYTF. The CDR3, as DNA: TGTGCCAGCAGCTTAGTCAGCTATGGCTACACCTTC.

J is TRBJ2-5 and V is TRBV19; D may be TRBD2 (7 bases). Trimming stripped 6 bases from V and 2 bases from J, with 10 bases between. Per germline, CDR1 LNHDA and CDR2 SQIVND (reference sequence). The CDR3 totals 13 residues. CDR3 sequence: CASRGGAQETQYF. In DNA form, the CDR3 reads TGTGCCAGTAGAGGGGGGGCTCAAGAGACCCAGTACTTC.

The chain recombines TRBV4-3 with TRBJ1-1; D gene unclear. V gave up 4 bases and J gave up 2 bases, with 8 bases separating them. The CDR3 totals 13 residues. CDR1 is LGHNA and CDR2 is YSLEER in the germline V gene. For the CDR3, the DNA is TGCGCCAGCAGCCGGGAGGGTAACACTGAAGCTTTCTTT. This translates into CASSREGNTEAFF.

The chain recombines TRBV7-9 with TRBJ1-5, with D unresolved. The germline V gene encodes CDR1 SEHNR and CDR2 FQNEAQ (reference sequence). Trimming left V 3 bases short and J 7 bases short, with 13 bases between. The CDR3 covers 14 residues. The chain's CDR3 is CASSFLTEGQPQHF. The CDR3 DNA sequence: TGTGCCAGCAGCTTTTTGACCGAGGGACAGCCCCAGCATTTT.

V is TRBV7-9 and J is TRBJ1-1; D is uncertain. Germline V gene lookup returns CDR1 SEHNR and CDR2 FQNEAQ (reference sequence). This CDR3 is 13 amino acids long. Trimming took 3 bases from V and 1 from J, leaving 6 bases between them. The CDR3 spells CASSFVANTEAFF. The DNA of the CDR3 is TGTGCCAGCAGCTTCGTAGCGAACACTGAAGCTTTCTTT.

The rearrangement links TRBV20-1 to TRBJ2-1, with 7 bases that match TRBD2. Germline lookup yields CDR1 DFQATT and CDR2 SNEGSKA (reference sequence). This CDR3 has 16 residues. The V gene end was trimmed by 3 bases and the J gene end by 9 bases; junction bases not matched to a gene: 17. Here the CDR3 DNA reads TGCAGTGCTAGTCACCCCGGGGGGAGGGCCAGGAGTGAGCAGTTCTTC. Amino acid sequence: CSASHPGGRARSEQFF.

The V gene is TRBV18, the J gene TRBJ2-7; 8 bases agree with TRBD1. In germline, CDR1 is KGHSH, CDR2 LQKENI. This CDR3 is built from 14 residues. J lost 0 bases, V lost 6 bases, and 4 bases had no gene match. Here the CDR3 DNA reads TGTGCCAGCTCTTATGGACAGGGCTCCTACGAGCAGTACTTC. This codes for CASSYGQGSYEQYF.

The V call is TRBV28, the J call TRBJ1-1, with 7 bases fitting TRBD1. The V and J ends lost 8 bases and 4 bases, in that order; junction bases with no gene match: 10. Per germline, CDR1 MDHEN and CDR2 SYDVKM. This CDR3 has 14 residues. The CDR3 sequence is CASAPTGTTTEAFF. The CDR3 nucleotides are TGTGCCAGCGCTCCGACAGGGACGACCACTGAAGCTTTCTTT.

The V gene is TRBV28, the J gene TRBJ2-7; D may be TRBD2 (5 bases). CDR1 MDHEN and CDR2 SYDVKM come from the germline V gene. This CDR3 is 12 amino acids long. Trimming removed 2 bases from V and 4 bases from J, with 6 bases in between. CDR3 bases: TGTGCCAGCAGTTTAACGGGGTACGAGCAGTACTTC. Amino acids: CASSLTGYEQYF.

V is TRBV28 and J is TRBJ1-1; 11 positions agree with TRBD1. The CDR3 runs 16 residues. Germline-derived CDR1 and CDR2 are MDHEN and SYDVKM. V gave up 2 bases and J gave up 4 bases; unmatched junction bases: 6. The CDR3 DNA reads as TGTGCCAGCAGTTTAATATTAGGGACAGGGGGCACTGAAGCTTTCTTT. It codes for CASSLILGTGGTEAFF.

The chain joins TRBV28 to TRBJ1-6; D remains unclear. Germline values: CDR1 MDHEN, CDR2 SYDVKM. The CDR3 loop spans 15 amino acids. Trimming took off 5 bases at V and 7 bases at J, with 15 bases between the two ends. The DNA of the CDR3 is TGTGCCAGCAGTGCCCACGAGGGCCCGAATTCACCCCTCCACTTT. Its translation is CASSAHEGPNSPLHF.

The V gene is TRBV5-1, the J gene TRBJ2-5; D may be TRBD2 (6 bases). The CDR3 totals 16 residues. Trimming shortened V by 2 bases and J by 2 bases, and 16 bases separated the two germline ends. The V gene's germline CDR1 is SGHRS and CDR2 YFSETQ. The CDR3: CASSFTLGTEQETQYF. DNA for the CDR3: TGCGCCAGCAGCTTTACCTTGGGGACTGAACAAGAGACCCAGTACTTC.

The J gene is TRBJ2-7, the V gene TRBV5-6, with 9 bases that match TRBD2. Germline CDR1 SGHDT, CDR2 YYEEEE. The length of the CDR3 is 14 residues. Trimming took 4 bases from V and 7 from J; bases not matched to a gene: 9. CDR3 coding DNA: TGTGCCAGCAGCCCCGGGACTAGCTTGGGTGAGCAGTACTTC. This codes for CASSPGTSLGEQYF.

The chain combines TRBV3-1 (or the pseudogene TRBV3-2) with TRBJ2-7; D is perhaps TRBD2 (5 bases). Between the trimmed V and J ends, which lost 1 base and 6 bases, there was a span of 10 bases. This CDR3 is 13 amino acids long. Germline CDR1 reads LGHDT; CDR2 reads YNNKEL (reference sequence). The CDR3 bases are TGTGCCAGCAGCCAAGGGGCGGGTTGCGAGCAGTACTTC. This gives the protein CASSQGAGCEQYF.

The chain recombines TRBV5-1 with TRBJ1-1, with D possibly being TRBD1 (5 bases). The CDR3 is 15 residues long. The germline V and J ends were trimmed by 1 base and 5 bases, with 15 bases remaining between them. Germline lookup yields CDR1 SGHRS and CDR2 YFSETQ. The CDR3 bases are TGCGCCAGCAGCTTGTTATCCAGCAGGGATACTGAAGCTTTCTTT. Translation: CASSLLSSRDTEAFF. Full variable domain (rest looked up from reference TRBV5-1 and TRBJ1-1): KAGVTQTPRYLIKTRGQQVTLSCSPISGHRSVSWYQQTPGQGLQFLFEYFSETQRNKGNFPGRFSGRQFSNSRSEMNVSTLELGDSALYLCASSLLSSRDTEAFFGQGTRLTVV.

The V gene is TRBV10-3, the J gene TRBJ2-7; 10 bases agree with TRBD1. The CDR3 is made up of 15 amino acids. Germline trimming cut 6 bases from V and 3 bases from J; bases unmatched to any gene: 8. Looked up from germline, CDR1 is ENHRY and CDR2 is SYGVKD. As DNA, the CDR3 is TGTGCCATCAGCAGCGACAGGGGGCAGAACTACGAGCAGTACTTC. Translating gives CAISSDRGQNYEQYF.

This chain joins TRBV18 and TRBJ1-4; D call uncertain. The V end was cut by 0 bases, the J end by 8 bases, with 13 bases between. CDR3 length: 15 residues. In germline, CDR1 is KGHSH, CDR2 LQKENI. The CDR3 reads CASSPPGQSGEKLFF. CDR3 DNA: TGTGCCAGCTCACCACCGGGTCAGTCCGGGGAAAAACTGTTTTTT. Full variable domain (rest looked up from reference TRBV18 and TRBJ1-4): NAGVMQNPRHLVRRRGQEARLRCSPMKGHSHVYWYRQLPEEGLKFMVYLQKENIIDESGMPKERFSAEFPKEGPSILRIQQVVRGDSAAYFCASSPPGQSGEKLFFGSGTQLSVL.

The CDR3 here is CASSLRTGGNTDTQYF. The CDR3 region has the DNA TGTGCCAGCAGCCTCAGGACTGGAGGCAACACAGATACGCAGTATTTT. This chain joins TRBV9 and TRBJ2-3; D possibly corresponds to TRBD2 (5 bases). Germline CDR1 and CDR2: SGDLS and YYNGEE. CDR3 length equals 16 residues. V lost 4 bases to trimming and J lost 2 bases, with 17 bases between them.

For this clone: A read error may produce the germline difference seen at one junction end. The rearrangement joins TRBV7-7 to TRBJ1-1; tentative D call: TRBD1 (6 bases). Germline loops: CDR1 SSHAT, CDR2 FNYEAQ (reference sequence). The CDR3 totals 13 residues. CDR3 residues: CASSSTGYTEAFF. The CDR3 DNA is TGTGCTAGCAGCTCCACAGGGTACACTGAAGCTTTCTTT.

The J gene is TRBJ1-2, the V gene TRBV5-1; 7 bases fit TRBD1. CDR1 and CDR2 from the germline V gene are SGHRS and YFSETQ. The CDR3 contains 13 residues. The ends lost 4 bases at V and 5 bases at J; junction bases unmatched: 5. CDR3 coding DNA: TGCGCCAGCAGCACCACAGGGGTGTATGGCTACACCTTC. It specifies CASSTTGVYGYTF.

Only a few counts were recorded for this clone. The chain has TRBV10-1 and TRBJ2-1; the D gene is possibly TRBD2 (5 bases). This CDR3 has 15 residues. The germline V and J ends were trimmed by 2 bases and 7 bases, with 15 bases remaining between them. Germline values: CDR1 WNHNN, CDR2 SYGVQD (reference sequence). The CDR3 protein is CASSERWGVGNEQFF. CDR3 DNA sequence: TGCGCCAGCAGTGAGAGATGGGGAGTTGGGAATGAGCAGTTCTTC.

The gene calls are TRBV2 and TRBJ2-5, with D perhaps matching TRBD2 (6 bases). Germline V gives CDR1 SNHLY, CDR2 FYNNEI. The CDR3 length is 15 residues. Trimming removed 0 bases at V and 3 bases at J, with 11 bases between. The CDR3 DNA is TGTGCCAGCAGTGAAGCGGGAGGCACGGAAGAGACCCAGTACTTC. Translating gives CASSEAGGTEETQYF.

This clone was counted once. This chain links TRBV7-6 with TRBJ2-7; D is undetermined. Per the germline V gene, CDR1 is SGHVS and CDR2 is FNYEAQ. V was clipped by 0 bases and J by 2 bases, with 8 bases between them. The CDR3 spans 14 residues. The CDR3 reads CASSLAAGTYEQYF. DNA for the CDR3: TGTGCCAGCAGCTTAGCGGCAGGTACCTACGAGCAGTACTTC. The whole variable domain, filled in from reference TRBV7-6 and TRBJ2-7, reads GAGVSQSPRYKVTKRGQDVALRCDPISGHVSLYWYRQALGQGPEFLTYFNYEAQQDKSGLPNDRFSAERPEGSISTLTIQRTEQRDSAMYRCASSLAAGTYEQYFGPGTRLTVT.